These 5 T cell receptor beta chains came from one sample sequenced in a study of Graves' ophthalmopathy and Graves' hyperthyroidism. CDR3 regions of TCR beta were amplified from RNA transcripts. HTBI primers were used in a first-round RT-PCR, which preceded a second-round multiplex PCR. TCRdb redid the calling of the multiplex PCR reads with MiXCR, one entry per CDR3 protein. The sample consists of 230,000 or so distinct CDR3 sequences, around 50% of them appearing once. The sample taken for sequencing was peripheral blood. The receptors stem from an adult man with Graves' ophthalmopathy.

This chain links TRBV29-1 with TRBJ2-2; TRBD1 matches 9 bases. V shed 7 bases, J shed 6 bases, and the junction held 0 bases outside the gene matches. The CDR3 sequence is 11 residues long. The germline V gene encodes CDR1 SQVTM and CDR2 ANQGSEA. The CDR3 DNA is TGCAGCGGACAGGGGGCCGGGGAGCTGTTTTTT. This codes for CSGQGAGELFF.

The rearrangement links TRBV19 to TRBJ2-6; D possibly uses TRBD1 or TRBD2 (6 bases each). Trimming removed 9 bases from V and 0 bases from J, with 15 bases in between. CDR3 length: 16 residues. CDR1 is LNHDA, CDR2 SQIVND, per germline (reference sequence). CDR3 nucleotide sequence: TGTGCCAGCGGACCGGGGGCCTTCTCTGGGGCCAACGTCCTGACTTTC. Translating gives CASGPGAFSGANVLTF.

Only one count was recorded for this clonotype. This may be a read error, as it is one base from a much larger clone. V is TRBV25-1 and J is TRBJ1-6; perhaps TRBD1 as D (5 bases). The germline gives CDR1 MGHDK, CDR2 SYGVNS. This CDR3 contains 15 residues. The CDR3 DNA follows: TGTGCCAACAGTAAAGACAGCTCCTATAATTCACCCCTCCACTTT. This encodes CANSKDSSYNSPLHF.

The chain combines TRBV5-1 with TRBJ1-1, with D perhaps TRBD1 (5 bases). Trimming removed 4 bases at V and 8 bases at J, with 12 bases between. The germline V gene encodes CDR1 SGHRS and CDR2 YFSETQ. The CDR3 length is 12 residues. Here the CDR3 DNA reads TGCGCCAGCAGCACCGGGACGGACGAAGCTTTCTTT. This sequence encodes CASSTGTDEAFF.

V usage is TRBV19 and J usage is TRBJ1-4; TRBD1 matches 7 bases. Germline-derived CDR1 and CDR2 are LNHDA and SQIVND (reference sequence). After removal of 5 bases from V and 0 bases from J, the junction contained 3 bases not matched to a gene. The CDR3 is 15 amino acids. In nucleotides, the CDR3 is TGTGCCAGTAGTTCCGGGACAGCAACTAATGAAAAACTGTTTTTT. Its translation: CASSSGTATNEKLFF. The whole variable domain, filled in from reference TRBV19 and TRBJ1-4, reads DGGITQSPKYLFRKEGQNVTLSCEQNLNHDAMYWYRQDPGQGLRLIYYSQIVNDFQKGDIAEGYSVSREKKESFPLTVTSAQKNPTAFYLCASSSGTATNEKLFFGSGTQLSVL.